The rows below give T cell receptor beta chains drawn from one sample of a study of T cell responses to AZD1222 COVID-19 vaccine. Profiling relied on immunoSEQ multiplex PCR, and the TCRdb table lists in-frame clones only, not all of them. The profile shows 150,000 to 200,000 clones, around 90% of them singletons. The specimen comprised peripheral blood, sampled 28 days after the second AZD1222 dose. The origin of the receptors is an adult who received the AZD1222 COVID-19 vaccine. The CDR3 runs from the conserved cysteine through the conserved F or W. A D gene is named only where the DNA matches it firmly. Clone size, where shown, is once, few, many, or a class for clones that have expanded.

d_call,j_call,cdr3_length,v_call,clone_size,cdr3_aa,cdr3_nt
.,TRBJ1-1,13,TRBV6-2/TRBV6-3,.,CASSWTGDTEAFF,TGTGCCAGCAGTTGGACCGGGGACACTGAAGCTTTCTTT
.,TRBJ2-1,17,TRBV27,.,CASSLSIAVSGYNEQFF,TGTGCCAGCAGTTTATCCATAGCGGTGAGTGGCTACAATGAGCAGTTCTTC
TRBD2,TRBJ2-2,17,TRBV7-2,once,CASSLALGLAVTGELFF,TGTGCCAGCAGCTTAGCGCTAGGACTAGCGGTAACCGGGGAGCTGTTTTTT
.,TRBJ1-1,13,TRBV5-1,.,CASSSDGSTEAFF,TGCGCCAGCAGCTCCGACGGGAGCACTGAAGCTTTCTTT
.,TRBJ2-5,13,TRBV5-6,.,CASSLGAQETQYF,TGTGCCAGCAGCTTGGGAGCCCAAGAGACCCAGTACTTC
TRBD2,TRBJ2-7,11,TRBV28,.,CGGGWPYEQYF,TGTGGGGGGGGTTGGCCCTACGAGCAGTACTTC
.,TRBJ1-2,13,TRBV29-1,.,CSVGEGSTYGYTF,TGCAGCGTTGGGGAGGGATCAACCTATGGCTACACCTTC
TRBD2,TRBJ2-1,15,TRBV24-1,.,CATSGSSGVGDEQFF,TGTGCCACCAGTGGCTCTAGCGGGGTAGGTGATGAGCAGTTCTTC
.,TRBJ1-2,15,TRBV7-9,once,CASSLVVITYGGYTF,TGTGCCAGCAGCTTAGTGGTGATTACCTACGGTGGCTACACCTTC
.,TRBJ2-5,15,TRBV11-2,.,CASSRYSSGQETQYF,TGTGCCAGCAGTCGATATTCCAGCGGCCAAGAGACCCAGTACTTC
.,TRBJ2-7,12,TRBV6-2/TRBV6-3,.,CASSYYSYEQYF,TGTGCCAGCAGTTACTACTCCTACGAGCAGTACTTC
.,TRBJ1-1,13,TRBV12-3/TRBV12-4,.,CASSLDGNTEAFF,TGTGCCAGCAGTTTAGACGGAAACACTGAAGCTTTCTTT
.,TRBJ1-6,13,TRBV10-1,.,CASSERGFSPLHF,TGCGCCAGCAGTGAGCGGGGGTTCTCACCCCTCCACTTT
.,TRBJ2-7,11,TRBV6-2/TRBV6-3,.,CASSFSYEQYF,TGTGCCAGCAGTTTTTCCTACGAGCAGTACTTC
.,TRBJ2-3,16,TRBV18,.,CASSGYGSGGTDTQYF,TGTGCCAGCTCTGGGTACGGAAGCGGAGGCACAGATACGCAGTATTTT
.,TRBJ1-1,14,TRBV10-1,.,CASSGSGGRTEAFF,TGCGCCAGCAGTGGGTCCGGGGGGCGGACTGAAGCTTTCTTT
TRBD1,TRBJ1-1,14,TRBV2,.,CASSSATGLTEAFF,TGTGCCAGCAGCTCGGCGACAGGGCTCACTGAAGCTTTCTTT
.,TRBJ2-7,13,TRBV10-3,.,CAISEGAGYEQYF,TGTGCCATCAGTGAGGGGGCGGGTTACGAGCAGTACTTC
.,TRBJ1-5,15,TRBV5-1,.,CASSPDGHSNQPQHF,TGCGCCAGCAGCCCGGACGGACATAGCAATCAGCCCCAGCATTTT
.,TRBJ2-1,13,TRBV5-6,medium-sized,CASSWGTVNEQFF,TGTGCCAGCAGCTGGGGGACTGTCAATGAGCAGTTCTTC
.,TRBJ1-1,14,TRBV20-1,.,CSASRGSGNTEAFF,TGCAGTGCTAGTAGGGGGTCAGGGAACACTGAAGCTTTCTTT
TRBD2,TRBJ2-5,13,TRBV7-9,once,CASSLTSGETQYF,TGTGCCAGCAGCTTGACTAGCGGAGAGACCCAGTACTTC
TRBD2,TRBJ2-2,17,TRBV27,.,CASSSPIAGANTGELFF,TGTGCCAGCTCTTCTCCTATAGCGGGAGCCAACACCGGGGAGCTGTTTTTT
TRBD2,TRBJ2-1,15,TRBV19,.,CASTPQRGGNNEQFF,TGTGCCAGTACCCCACAGCGGGGGGGGAACAATGAGCAGTTCTTC
.,TRBJ2-5,15,TRBV5-4,.,CARSSGGGSGGTQYF,TGTGCCAGGTCTAGCGGAGGGGGCTCAGGGGGGACCCAGTACTTC
.,TRBJ2-7,14,TRBV5-1,.,CASSSGIEGYEQYF,TGCGCCAGCAGCTCCGGGATAGAAGGATACGAGCAGTACTTC
TRBD1,TRBJ1-5,18,TRBV27,.,CASSLFTGTGVDFQPQHF,TGTGCCAGCAGTTTATTTACCGGGACAGGGGTTGATTTCCAGCCCCAGCATTTT
.,TRBJ2-7,14,TRBV28,.,CASSLIIRVYEQYF,TGTGCCAGCAGTTTAATAATAAGGGTCTACGAGCAGTACTTC
TRBD1,TRBJ2-7,16,TRBV4-1,.,CASSQEKQGRHYEQYF,TGCGCCAGCAGCCAAGAGAAACAGGGGAGACACTACGAGCAGTACTTC
.,TRBJ2-2,14,TRBV3-1/TRBV3-2,.,CASSQEGRTGELFF,TGTGCCAGCAGCCAAGAGGGTCGGACCGGGGAGCTGTTTTTT
.,TRBJ1-4,17,TRBV30,.,CAWSVTGQGGGWGKLFF,TGTGCCTGGAGTGTAACGGGGCAGGGCGGGGGTTGGGGAAAACTGTTTTTT
.,TRBJ1-1,10,TRBV29-1,few,CSVGGGEAFF,TGCAGCGTGGGGGGTGGGGAAGCTTTCTTT
.,TRBJ1-1,16,TRBV18,.,CASSPRTGMENTEAFF,TGTGCCAGCTCACCACGTACAGGGATGGAGAACACTGAAGCTTTCTTT
TRBD1,TRBJ2-2,16,TRBV5-4,.,CASSLEGASSPGELFF,TGTGCCAGCAGCTTAGAGGGGGCGAGTTCCCCCGGGGAGCTGTTTTTT
.,TRBJ1-5,13,TRBV6-5,.,CASSRDIGQPQHF,TGTGCCAGCAGCCGGGACATAGGCCAGCCCCAGCATTTT
.,TRBJ1-2,13,TRBV13,once,CASSFGSPSSYTF,TGTGCCAGCAGCTTCGGCAGCCCTTCCAGTTACACCTTC
.,TRBJ2-7,16,TRBV21-1,.,CASSFKGGGVSYEQYF,TGTGCCAGCAGCTTCAAGGGAGGGGGGGTCTCCTACGAGCAGTACTTC
TRBD2,TRBJ2-7,14,TRBV28,.,CASNSGRFSYEQYF,TGTGCCAGCAATAGCGGGAGGTTCTCCTACGAGCAGTACTTC
TRBD2,TRBJ2-1,14,TRBV10-2,.,CARCPGGRGNEQFF,TGCGCCAGGTGCCCGGGTGGGCGGGGGAATGAGCAGTTCTTC
TRBD2,TRBJ2-7,15,TRBV6-1,.,CASSEERGIVDEQYF,TGTGCCAGCAGTGAAGAGCGGGGTATAGTGGACGAGCAGTACTTC
TRBD1,TRBJ1-5,14,TRBV30,.,CAWSGGQGNWPQHF,TGTGCCTGGAGTGGGGGACAGGGCAATTGGCCCCAGCATTTT
TRBD1,TRBJ1-1,14,TRBV5-1,few,CASSPGTGGMEAFF,TGCGCCAGCAGCCCCGGGACAGGGGGGATGGAAGCTTTCTTT
TRBD2,TRBJ2-7,14,TRBV11-2,.,CASSPGGGISRQYF,TGTGCCAGCAGCCCGGGGGGGGGTATAAGTAGGCAGTACTTC
.,TRBJ1-1,12,TRBV6-5,once,CASRRQNTEAFF,TGTGCCAGCAGGAGGCAGAACACTGAAGCTTTCTTT
.,TRBJ1-5,15,TRBV6-1,.,CASSERGHSNQPQHF,TGTGCCAGCAGTGAGAGGGGCCATAGCAATCAGCCCCAGCATTTT
TRBD1,TRBJ2-7,15,TRBV29-1,.,CSVEGDSSGSYEQYF,TGCAGCGTTGAAGGGGACAGTTCGGGTTCCTACGAGCAGTACTTC